What follows are 6 T cell receptor beta chains derived from one specimen sequenced in a study of cytomegalovirus exposure and HLA in healthy donors. The PCR employed 60 Vbeta primers together with 13 Jbeta primers. Measured with immunoSEQ multiplex PCR; TCRdb has only the in-frame clones, and not every one. The sample lists about 100,000 clones; about 80% were seen once. Sequencing used PBMCs. The receptors were sampled from a man between 40 and 49 years old in good health and CMV-seropositive.

Worth noting for this clone: The germline gene is not matched at one end of the junction; a read error may be the cause. This chain connects TRBV10-3 to TRBJ2-7; TRBD1 matches 9 bases. Germline V gives CDR1 ENHRY, CDR2 SYGVKD. The CDR3 runs to 14 residues. In DNA, the CDR3 is TGTACCATCAGTGTAACAGGGGGCGAGTACGAGCAGTACTTC. Translated: CTISVTGGEYEQYF.

J is TRBJ1-1 and V is TRBV6-5; D is perhaps TRBD1 (6 bases). This CDR3 is built from 12 residues. Looked up from germline, CDR1 is MNHEY and CDR2 is SVGAGI. The germline V and J ends were trimmed by 3 bases and 7 bases, with 9 bases remaining between them. The CDR3: CASSYGGSEAFF. The CDR3 DNA reads as TGTGCCAGCAGTTATGGGGGCAGTGAAGCTTTCTTT.

The chain joins TRBV19 to TRBJ1-3; the match to TRBD1 covers 12 bases. This CDR3 has 16 residues. Losses at the gene ends were 6 bases for V and 0 bases for J; bases not matched to a gene: 3. The germline V gene has CDR1 LNHDA and CDR2 SQIVND (reference sequence). CDR3 DNA sequence: TGTGCCAGTAGGCTGGGACAGGGGGCCTCTGGAAACACCATATATTTT. This encodes CASRLGQGASGNTIYF.

This sequence joins TRBV29-1 and TRBJ2-7, with 12 bases fitting TRBD1. Germline CDR1 is SQVTM and CDR2 is ANQGSEA. The trim removed 6 bases at V and 7 bases at J, leaving 10 bases unmatched. CDR3 length: 14 residues. The CDR3 is CSVVRDRGLGEQYF. In DNA, the CDR3 is TGCAGCGTGGTTCGGGACAGGGGGCTAGGAGAGCAGTACTTC.

The gene calls are TRBV9 and TRBJ2-2; a possible D gene is TRBD2 (6 bases). This CDR3 contains 15 residues. The V gene's germline CDR1 is SGDLS and CDR2 YYNGEE. V lost 3 bases, J lost 2 bases, and 11 bases lay in between. CDR3 coding DNA: TGTGCCAGCAGCGGCCGGGACTCAAACACCGGGGAGCTGTTTTTT. Translated: CASSGRDSNTGELFF. Combining the CDR3 with reference TRBV9 and TRBJ2-2 gives the whole variable domain DSGVTQTPKHLITATGQRVTLRCSPRSGDLSVYWYQQSLDQGLQFLIQYYNGEERAKGNILERFSAQQFPDLHSELNLSSLELGDSALYFCASSGRDSNTGELFFGEGSRLTVL.

This rearrangement joins TRBV18 to TRBJ1-4; D perhaps matches TRBD1 (5 bases). The germline CDR1 and CDR2 sequences are KGHSH and LQKENI. This CDR3 is 14 amino acids long. Trimming removed 2 bases at V and 7 bases at J, with 11 bases between. CDR3 in amino acids: CASSPGRDSEKLFF. As DNA, the CDR3 is TGTGCCAGCTCACCAGGCAGGGATTCTGAAAAACTGTTTTTT.